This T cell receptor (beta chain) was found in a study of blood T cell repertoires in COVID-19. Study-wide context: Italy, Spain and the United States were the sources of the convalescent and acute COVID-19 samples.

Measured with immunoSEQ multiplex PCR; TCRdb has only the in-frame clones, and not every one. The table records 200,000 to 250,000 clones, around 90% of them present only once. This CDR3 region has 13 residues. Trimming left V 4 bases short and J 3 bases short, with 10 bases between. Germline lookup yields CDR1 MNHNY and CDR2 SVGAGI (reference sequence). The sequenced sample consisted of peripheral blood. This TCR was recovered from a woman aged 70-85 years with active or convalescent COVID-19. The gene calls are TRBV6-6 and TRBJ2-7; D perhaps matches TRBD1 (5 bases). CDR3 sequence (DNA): TGTGCCAGCAGTTTGGACACCCGCTACGAGCAGTACTTC. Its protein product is CASSLDTRYEQYF.